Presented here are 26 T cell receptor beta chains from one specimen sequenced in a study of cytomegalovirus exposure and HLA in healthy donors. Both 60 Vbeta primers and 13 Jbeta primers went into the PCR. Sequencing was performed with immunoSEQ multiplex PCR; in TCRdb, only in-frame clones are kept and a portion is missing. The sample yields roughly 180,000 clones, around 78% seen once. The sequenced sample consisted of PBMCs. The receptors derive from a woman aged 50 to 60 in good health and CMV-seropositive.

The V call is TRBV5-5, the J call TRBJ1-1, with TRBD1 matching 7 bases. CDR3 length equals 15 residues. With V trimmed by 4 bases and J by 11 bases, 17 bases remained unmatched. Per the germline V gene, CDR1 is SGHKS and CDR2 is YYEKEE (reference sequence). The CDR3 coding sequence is TGTGCCAGCAGCCCGACAGGGTCTAGAGGCGAGATGGCTTTCTTT. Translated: CASSPTGSRGEMAFF.

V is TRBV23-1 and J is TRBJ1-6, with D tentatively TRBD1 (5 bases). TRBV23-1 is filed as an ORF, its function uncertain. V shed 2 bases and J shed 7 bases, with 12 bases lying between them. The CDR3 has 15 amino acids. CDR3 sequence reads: CASSQPTGENSPLHF. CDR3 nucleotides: TGCGCCAGCAGTCAACCTACGGGGGAGAATTCACCCCTCCACTTT.

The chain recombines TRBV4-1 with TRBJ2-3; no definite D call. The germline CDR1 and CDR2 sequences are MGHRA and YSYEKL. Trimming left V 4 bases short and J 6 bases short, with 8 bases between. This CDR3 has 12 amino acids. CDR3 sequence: CASSLASDTQYF. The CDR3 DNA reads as TGCGCCAGCAGCCTTGCTAGTGATACGCAGTATTTT.

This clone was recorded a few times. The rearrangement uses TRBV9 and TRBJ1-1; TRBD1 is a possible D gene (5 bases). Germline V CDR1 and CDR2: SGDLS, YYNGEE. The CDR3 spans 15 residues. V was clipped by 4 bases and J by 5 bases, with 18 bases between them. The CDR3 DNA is TGTGCCAGCAGCCCCAGGGAGGCTTGGGGGACTGAAGCTTTCTTT. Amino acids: CASSPREAWGTEAFF. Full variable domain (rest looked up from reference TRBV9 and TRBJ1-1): DSGVTQTPKHLITATGQRVTLRCSPRSGDLSVYWYQQSLDQGLQFLIQYYNGEERAKGNILERFSAQQFPDLHSELNLSSLELGDSALYFCASSPREAWGTEAFFGQGTRLTVV.

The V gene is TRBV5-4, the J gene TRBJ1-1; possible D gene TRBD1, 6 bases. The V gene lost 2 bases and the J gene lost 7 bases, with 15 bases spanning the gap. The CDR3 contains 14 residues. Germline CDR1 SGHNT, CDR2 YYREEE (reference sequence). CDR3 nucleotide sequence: TGTGCCAGCAGCTTCCCAGGGGAAGTGAATGAAGCTTTCTTT. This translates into CASSFPGEVNEAFF.

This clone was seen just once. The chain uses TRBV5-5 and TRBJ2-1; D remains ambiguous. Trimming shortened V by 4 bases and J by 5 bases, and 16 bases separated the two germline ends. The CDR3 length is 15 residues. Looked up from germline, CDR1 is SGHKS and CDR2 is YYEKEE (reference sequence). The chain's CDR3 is CASSNVLAGDNEQFF. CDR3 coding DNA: TGTGCCAGCAGCAACGTCCTGGCAGGCGACAATGAGCAGTTCTTC.

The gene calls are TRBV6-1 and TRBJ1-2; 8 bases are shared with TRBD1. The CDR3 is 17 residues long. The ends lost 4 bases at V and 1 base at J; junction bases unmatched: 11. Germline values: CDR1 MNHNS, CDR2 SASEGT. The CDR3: CASSVGHQGAGNYGYTF. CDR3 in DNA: TGTGCCAGCAGTGTGGGTCACCAGGGGGCTGGTAACTATGGCTACACCTTC.

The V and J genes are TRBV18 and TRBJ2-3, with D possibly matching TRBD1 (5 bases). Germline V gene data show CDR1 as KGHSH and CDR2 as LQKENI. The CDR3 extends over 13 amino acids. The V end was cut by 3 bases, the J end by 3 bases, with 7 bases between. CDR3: CASSPRGTDTQYF. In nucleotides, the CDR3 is TGTGCCAGCTCACCTAGGGGTACAGATACGCAGTATTTT.

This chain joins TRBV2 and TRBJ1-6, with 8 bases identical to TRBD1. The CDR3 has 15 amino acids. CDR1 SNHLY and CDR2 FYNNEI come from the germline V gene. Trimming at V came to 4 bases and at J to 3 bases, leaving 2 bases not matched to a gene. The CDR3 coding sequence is TGTGCCAGCAGTGCGGGACAGGTCTATAATTCACCCCTCCACTTT. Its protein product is CASSAGQVYNSPLHF.

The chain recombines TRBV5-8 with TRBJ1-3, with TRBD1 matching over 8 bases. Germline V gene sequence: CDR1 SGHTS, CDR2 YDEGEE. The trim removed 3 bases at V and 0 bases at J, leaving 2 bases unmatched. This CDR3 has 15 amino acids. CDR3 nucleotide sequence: TGTGCCAGCAGCTACGGGACAGGCTCTGGAAACACCATATATTTT. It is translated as CASSYGTGSGNTIYF.

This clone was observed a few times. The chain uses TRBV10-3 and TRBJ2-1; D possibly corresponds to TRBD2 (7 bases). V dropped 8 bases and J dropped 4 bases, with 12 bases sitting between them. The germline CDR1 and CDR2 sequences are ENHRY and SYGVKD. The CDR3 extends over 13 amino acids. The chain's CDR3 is CAIWGGYYNEQFF. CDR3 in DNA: TGTGCCATCTGGGGGGGCTATTACAATGAGCAGTTCTTC.

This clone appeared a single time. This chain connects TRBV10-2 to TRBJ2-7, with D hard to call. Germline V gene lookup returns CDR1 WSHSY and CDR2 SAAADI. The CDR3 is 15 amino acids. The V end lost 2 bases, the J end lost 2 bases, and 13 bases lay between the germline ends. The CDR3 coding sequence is TGCGCCAGCAGTGAGCCCCCCCGAGGAACCTACGAGCAGTACTTC. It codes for CASSEPPRGTYEQYF.

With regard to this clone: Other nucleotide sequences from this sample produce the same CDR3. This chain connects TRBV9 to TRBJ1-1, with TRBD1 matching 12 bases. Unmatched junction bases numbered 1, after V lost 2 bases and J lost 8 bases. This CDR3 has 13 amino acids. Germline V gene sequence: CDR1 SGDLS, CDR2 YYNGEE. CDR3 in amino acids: CASSVGTGGEAFF. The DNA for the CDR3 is TGTGCCAGCAGCGTTGGGACAGGGGGCGAAGCTTTCTTT.

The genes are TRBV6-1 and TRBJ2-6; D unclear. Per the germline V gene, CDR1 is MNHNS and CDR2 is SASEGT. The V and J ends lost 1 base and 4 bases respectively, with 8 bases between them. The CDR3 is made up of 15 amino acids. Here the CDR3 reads CASSEGSTGANVLTF. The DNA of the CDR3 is TGTGCCAGCAGTGAAGGGAGTACCGGGGCCAACGTCCTGACTTTC.

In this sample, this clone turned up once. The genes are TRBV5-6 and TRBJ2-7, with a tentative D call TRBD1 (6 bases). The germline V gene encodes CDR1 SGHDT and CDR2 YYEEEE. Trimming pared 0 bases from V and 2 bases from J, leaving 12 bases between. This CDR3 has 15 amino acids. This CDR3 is CASSLADRSPYEQYF. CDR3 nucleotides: TGTGCCAGCAGCTTGGCCGACAGGTCCCCCTACGAGCAGTACTTC.

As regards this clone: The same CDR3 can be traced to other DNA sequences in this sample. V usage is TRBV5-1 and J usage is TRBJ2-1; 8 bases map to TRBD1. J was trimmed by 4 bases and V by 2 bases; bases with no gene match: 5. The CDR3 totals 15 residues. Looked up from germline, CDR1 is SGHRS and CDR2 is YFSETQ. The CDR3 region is CASSFSQGAYNEQFF. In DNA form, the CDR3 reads TGCGCCAGCAGCTTTAGTCAGGGGGCTTACAATGAGCAGTTCTTC.

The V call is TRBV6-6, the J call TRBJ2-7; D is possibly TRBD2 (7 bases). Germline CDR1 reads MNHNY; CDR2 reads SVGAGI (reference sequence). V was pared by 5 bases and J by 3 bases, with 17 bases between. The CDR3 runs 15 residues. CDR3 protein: CASSPKAGAGYEQYF. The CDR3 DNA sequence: TGTGCCAGCAGTCCAAAGGCGGGGGCGGGCTACGAGCAGTACTTC.

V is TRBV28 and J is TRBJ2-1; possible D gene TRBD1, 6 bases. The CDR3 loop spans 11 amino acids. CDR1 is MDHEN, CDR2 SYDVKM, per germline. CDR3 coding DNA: TGTGCAGAGGGGGACTACAATGAGCAGTTCTTC. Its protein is CAEGDYNEQFF.

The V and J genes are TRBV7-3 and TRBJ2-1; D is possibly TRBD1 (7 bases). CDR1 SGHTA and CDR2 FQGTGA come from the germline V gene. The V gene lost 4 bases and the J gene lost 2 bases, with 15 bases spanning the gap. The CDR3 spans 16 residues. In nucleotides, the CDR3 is TGTGCCAGCAGCTCCCTGGGCGGGACAGCCTACAATGAGCAGTTCTTC. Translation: CASSSLGGTAYNEQFF.

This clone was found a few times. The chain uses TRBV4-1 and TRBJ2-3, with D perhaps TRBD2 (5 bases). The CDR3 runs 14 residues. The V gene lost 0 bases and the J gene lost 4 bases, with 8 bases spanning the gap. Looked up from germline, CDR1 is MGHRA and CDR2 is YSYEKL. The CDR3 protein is CASSQDHGADTQYF. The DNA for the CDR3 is TGCGCCAGCAGCCAAGATCACGGGGCAGATACGCAGTATTTT.

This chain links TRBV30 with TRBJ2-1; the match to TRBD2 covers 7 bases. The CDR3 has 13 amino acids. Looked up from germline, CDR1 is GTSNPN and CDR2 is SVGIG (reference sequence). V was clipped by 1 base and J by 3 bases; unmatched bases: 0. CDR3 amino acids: CAWSGTSYNEQFF. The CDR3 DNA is TGTGCCTGGAGTGGGACTAGCTACAATGAGCAGTTCTTC.

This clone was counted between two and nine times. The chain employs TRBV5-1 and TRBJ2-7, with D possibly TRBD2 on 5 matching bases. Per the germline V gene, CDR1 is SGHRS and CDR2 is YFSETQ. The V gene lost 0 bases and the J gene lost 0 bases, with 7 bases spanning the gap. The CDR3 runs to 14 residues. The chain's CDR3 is CASSLAGSSYEQYF. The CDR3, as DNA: TGCGCCAGCAGCTTGGCGGGGAGCTCCTACGAGCAGTACTTC.

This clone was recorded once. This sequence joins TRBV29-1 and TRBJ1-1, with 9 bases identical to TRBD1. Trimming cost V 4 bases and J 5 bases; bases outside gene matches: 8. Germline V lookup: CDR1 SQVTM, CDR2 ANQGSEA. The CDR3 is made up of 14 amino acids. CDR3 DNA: TGCAGCGTTGGTACAGGGGGCGCACGGACTGAAGCTTTCTTT. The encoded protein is CSVGTGGARTEAFF.

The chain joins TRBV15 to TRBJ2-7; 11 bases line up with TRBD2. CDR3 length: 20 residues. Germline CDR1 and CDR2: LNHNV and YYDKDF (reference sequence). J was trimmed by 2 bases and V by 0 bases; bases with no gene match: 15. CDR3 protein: CATSRDLPLAGGATAYEQYF. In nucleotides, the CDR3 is TGTGCCACCAGCAGAGATCTCCCGCTAGCGGGGGGTGCGACCGCCTACGAGCAGTACTTC.

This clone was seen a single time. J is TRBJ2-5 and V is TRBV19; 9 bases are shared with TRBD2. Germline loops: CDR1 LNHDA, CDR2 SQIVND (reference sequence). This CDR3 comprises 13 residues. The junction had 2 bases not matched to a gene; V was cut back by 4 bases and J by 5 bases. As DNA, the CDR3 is TGTGCCAGTAGTAAAGGGACTAGCGAGACCCAGTACTTC. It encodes CASSKGTSETQYF.

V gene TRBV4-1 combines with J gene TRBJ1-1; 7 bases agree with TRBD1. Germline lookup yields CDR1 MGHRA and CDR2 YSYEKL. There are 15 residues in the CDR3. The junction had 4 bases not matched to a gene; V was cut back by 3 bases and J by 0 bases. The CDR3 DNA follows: TGCGCCAGCAGCCACAAACAGGGGATGAACACTGAAGCTTTCTTT. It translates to CASSHKQGMNTEAFF.